This TCR beta chain originates from a study of blood T cell repertoires in COVID-19. TCRdb's copy holds only in-frame clones and misses some; the assay was immunoSEQ multiplex PCR. The sample consists of fewer than 150,000 clones, about nine tenths of them appearing once. CDR3 length equals 15 residues. V trimming: 7 bases; J trimming: 4 bases; junction bases outside the gene matches: 4. Germline values: CDR1 WSHSY, CDR2 SAAADI. The TCR originated in a human donor in a cohort sampled during active COVID-19. The sequenced material came from peripheral blood. The V and J genes are TRBV10-2 and TRBJ2-2; 12 nucleotides align to TRBD2. In DNA, the CDR3 is TGCGCCAGCATCACTAGCGGGGGGCGCACCGGGGAGCTGTTTTTT. Residues: CASITSGGRTGELFF.